These 22 T cell receptor beta chains were sequenced from one sample in a study of T-cell reconstitution after alpha-beta-depleted transplantation in children. Preparation of the TCRbeta library was carried out with unique molecular identifiers. A single record per CDR3 protein comes from TCRdb applying MiXCR to the PCR reads. The sample includes a few hundred thousand distinct CDR3 sequences, around 25% seen only once; the top ten take over 9.5%. The source material was PBMCs, mostly from graft donor cells, sampled 180 days after TCRalphabeta/CD19-depleted stem cell transplant. The receptors come from a male patient between 5 and 17 years old who had a stem cell transplant for acute lymphoblastic leukemia, so the T cells may come from the graft donor.

The CDR3 region has the DNA TGCAGCGTTGACCTACCAGAGACAGGGGGCAAGGATACGCAGTATTTT. As protein: CSVDLPETGGKDTQYF. The chain has TRBV29-1 and TRBJ2-3, with 10 bases that match TRBD1. The CDR3 is made up of 16 amino acids. V dropped 3 bases and J dropped 6; count of bases not matched to a gene: 12. Germline V gene sequence: CDR1 SQVTM, CDR2 ANQGSEA.

This clonotype was counted between two and nine times. This chain uses TRBV10-1 with TRBJ2-7; 11 nucleotides align to TRBD2. V was clipped by 0 bases and J by 2 bases; unmatched bases: 0. The CDR3 length is 15 residues. Germline assignment: CDR1 WNHNN and CDR2 SYGVQD (reference sequence). The CDR3 DNA follows: TGCGCCAGCAGTGAGTCGACTAGCGGGACCTACGAGCAGTACTTC. Translation: CASSESTSGTYEQYF.

This clonotype was observed many times. The rearrangement uses TRBV18 and TRBJ2-7; TRBD1 matches 7 bases. This CDR3 is 13 amino acids long. The germline V gene encodes CDR1 KGHSH and CDR2 LQKENI. Trimming removed 8 bases from V and 3 bases from J; junction bases left unmatched: 7. The CDR3 is CASSPPGGYEQYF. DNA for the CDR3: TGTGCCAGCAGCCCTCCAGGGGGCTACGAGCAGTACTTC.

This clonotype was seen only once. The rearrangement uses TRBV27 and TRBJ2-1, with a weak D call TRBD2 (5 bases). Deletions cut 6 bases from V and 10 bases from J, with 13 bases between. Germline assignment: CDR1 MNHEY and CDR2 SMNVEV (reference sequence). The CDR3 extends over 12 amino acids. CDR3 sequence (DNA): TGTGCCAGCAGGAGTCCCCTAGCAGAGCAGTTCTTC. It codes for CASRSPLAEQFF.

V is TRBV20-1 and J is TRBJ2-3; D is perhaps TRBD2 (5 bases). Trimming took off 7 bases at V and 2 bases at J, with 16 bases between the two ends. The CDR3 consists of 14 residues. Looked up from germline, CDR1 is DFQATT and CDR2 is SNEGSKA (reference sequence). CDR3 sequence reads: CSVPVGSNTDTQYF. The CDR3 DNA is TGCAGTGTCCCTGTGGGGAGTAACACAGATACGCAGTATTTT.

A note on this clonotype: Relative to the germline gene, one junction end is altered; a read error may explain this. The V and J genes are TRBV11-1 and TRBJ1-3, with TRBD1 as a possible D gene (6 bases). The CDR3 is made up of 18 amino acids. From germline, CDR1 is SGHAT and CDR2 FQDESV (reference sequence). The CDR3 coding sequence is TGTGCCAGCAGCTTAGTTCATGTGGACAGTTTCTCTGAAAACACCATATATTTT. Its translation: CASSLVHVDSFSENTIYF.

The chain uses TRBV19 and TRBJ1-5; weak D call: TRBD1 (5 bases). V was cut by 6 bases and J by 6 bases, with 9 bases left in between. The CDR3 is 12 amino acids. The V gene's germline CDR1 is LNHDA and CDR2 SQIVND (reference sequence). CDR3 sequence: CASSGGIQPQHF. CDR3 DNA sequence: TGTGCCAGTAGCGGGGGGATTCAGCCCCAGCATTTT.

CDR3 loop: CASSHVTSGYEQFF. In DNA form, the CDR3 reads TGTGCCAGCAGCCATGTTACTAGCGGCTATGAGCAGTTCTTC. The V and J genes are TRBV3-1 and TRBJ2-1, with 8 bases lining up with TRBD2. This CDR3 spans 14 amino acids. V gave up 3 bases and J gave up 8 bases; unmatched junction bases: 6. Germline CDR1 and CDR2: LGHDT and YNNKEL (reference sequence).

In this sample, this clonotype turned up a few times. V gene TRBV7-3 combines with J gene TRBJ2-1; TRBD2 agrees at 8 bases. The CDR3 has 18 residues. The V gene end was trimmed by 5 bases and the J gene end by 6 bases; junction bases not matched to a gene: 18. Germline values: CDR1 SGHTA, CDR2 FQGTGA. Written as DNA, the CDR3 is TGTGCCAGCAGCCCAACGGTCGGTGGCGGGAGGATTGGCAATGAGCAGTTCTTC. Its translation is CASSPTVGGGRIGNEQFF.

The chain recombines TRBV10-3 with TRBJ1-5; no firm D call. V was pared by 4 bases and J by 0 bases, with 7 bases between. Germline V lookup: CDR1 ENHRY, CDR2 SYGVKD. The CDR3 totals 14 residues. CDR3 nucleotide sequence: TGTGCCATCAGTGCCGGGGTTAGCAATCAGCCCCAGCATTTT. It yields the protein CAISAGVSNQPQHF.

The chain is built from TRBV7-9 and TRBJ1-3; a possible D gene is TRBD1 (5 bases). Trimming removed 4 bases at V and 3 bases at J, with 10 bases between. The CDR3 spans 14 residues. CDR1 SEHNR and CDR2 FQNEAQ come from the germline V gene (reference sequence). CDR3 in amino acids: CASSSGTDGNTIYF. As DNA, the CDR3 is TGTGCCAGCAGCTCCGGGACGGATGGAAACACCATATATTTT.

This clonotype has at least ten counts. The V gene is TRBV5-1, the J gene TRBJ1-1, with a weak D call TRBD1 (5 bases). With 3 bases removed from V and 0 bases from J, the gap between germline ends came to 9 bases. Germline V gene lookup returns CDR1 SGHRS and CDR2 YFSETQ. This CDR3 has 14 residues. As DNA, the CDR3 is TGCGCCAGCAGCTCCAGGGACCTGAACACTGAAGCTTTCTTT. Encoded protein: CASSSRDLNTEAFF.

The gene calls are TRBV3-1 and TRBJ2-5; 8 bases map to TRBD2. The CDR3 runs to 14 residues. V gave up 0 bases and J gave up 12 bases; unmatched junction bases: 9. Germline CDR1 LGHDT, CDR2 YNNKEL (reference sequence). CDR3 coding DNA: TGTGCCAGCAGCCAAGATCCAGCGGGAGTGAGGAAGTACTTC. It specifies CASSQDPAGVRKYF.

This clonotype turned up a few times. V gene TRBV3-1 combines with J gene TRBJ2-5; 9 positions agree with TRBD1. CDR1 is LGHDT and CDR2 is YNNKEL in the germline V gene (reference sequence). Germline trimming cut 6 bases from V and 2 bases from J; bases unmatched to any gene: 1. The CDR3 length is 13 residues. CDR3 loop: CASRQGAQETQYF. The CDR3 DNA sequence: TGTGCCAGCAGACAGGGGGCGCAAGAGACCCAGTACTTC.

This clonotype was counted only a few times. The J gene is TRBJ2-5, the V gene TRBV12-3 or TRBV12-4; 9 nucleotides align to TRBD2. V lost 1 base and J lost 0; bases outside the gene matches: 3. This CDR3 comprises 16 residues. CDR3 DNA sequence: TGTGCCAGCAGTTTAGGACTAGCGGACTACCAAGAGACCCAGTACTTC. Its translation: CASSLGLADYQETQYF.

In its sample, this clonotype was seen a few times. The chain combines TRBV14 with TRBJ2-2; D possibly corresponds to TRBD1 (6 bases). From germline, CDR1 is SGHDN and CDR2 FVKESK. The V end lost 4 bases, the J end lost 8 bases, and 17 bases lay between the germline ends. The length of the CDR3 is 15 residues. The CDR3 sequence is CASSLLRDNLGELFF. Here the CDR3 DNA reads TGTGCCAGCAGCCTACTCCGGGACAACTTAGGGGAGCTGTTTTTT.

The chain combines TRBV12-3 or TRBV12-4 with TRBJ1-1, with 8 bases fitting TRBD1. The CDR3 runs 15 residues. Losses at the gene ends were 6 bases for V and 5 bases for J; bases not matched to a gene: 11. DNA for the CDR3: TGTGCCAGCAGCCCCCGGACAGGGCTGTGGACTGAAGCTTTCTTT. Residues: CASSPRTGLWTEAFF.

This clonotype appeared a few times. The chain recombines TRBV29-1 with TRBJ2-3; a possible D gene is TRBD1 (5 bases). CDR1 SQVTM and CDR2 ANQGSEA come from the germline V gene. V dropped 5 bases and J dropped 7 bases, with 19 bases sitting between them. The CDR3 is 14 amino acids. The CDR3 DNA follows: TGCAGCGTTTCGCGGCAGGGCGTCTTAAATACGCAGTATTTT. This encodes CSVSRQGVLNTQYF.

The rearrangement uses TRBV2 and TRBJ2-5, with D perhaps matching TRBD2 (6 bases). Germline V gives CDR1 SNHLY, CDR2 FYNNEI. V was cut by 6 bases and J by 2 bases, with 16 bases left in between. The CDR3 has 15 residues. CDR3 nucleotide sequence: TGTGCCAGCAGACTTACACGGGGGTCACAAGAGACCCAGTACTTC. Translated, it gives CASRLTRGSQETQYF.

A note on this clonotype: This is likely a read error, given that the CDR3 carries no conserved phenylalanine or tryptophan at its end. The chain employs TRBV30 and TRBJ1-5; 10 nucleotides line up with TRBD1. The CDR3 is 16 residues long. Germline V gives CDR1 GTSNPN, CDR2 SVGIG (reference sequence). The V and J ends lost 0 bases and 5 bases, in that order; junction bases with no gene match: 7. CDR3 DNA sequence: TGTGCCTGGAGTGTTCATCCGGGACAGGGGTATCAGCCCCAGCATCTT. Translating it yields CAWSVHPGQGYQPQHL.

This clonotype was seen only a few times. This sequence joins TRBV5-1 and TRBJ2-3; 10 bases align to TRBD2. In germline, CDR1 is SGHRS, CDR2 YFSETQ. The CDR3 is 17 amino acids. Trimming removed 4 bases from V and 6 bases from J; junction bases left unmatched: 14. CDR3 amino acids: CASSPLAGAIVGDTQYF. Here the CDR3 DNA reads TGCGCCAGCAGCCCGCTAGCGGGAGCAATCGTGGGCGATACGCAGTATTTT.

This sequence joins TRBV27 and TRBJ2-7; possible D gene TRBD2, 6 bases. Germline V gives CDR1 MNHEY, CDR2 SMNVEV (reference sequence). Between the trimmed V and J ends, which lost 5 bases and 6 bases, there was a span of 17 bases. The CDR3 sequence is 14 residues long. In DNA form, the CDR3 reads TGTGCCAGCAGTCCCACAACCGCGGGGAGCGAGCAGTACTTC. Its translation is CASSPTTAGSEQYF.